These T cell receptor beta chains were read from a single sample in a study of shared clonotypes between healthy human individuals. The data were produced by immunoSEQ multiplex PCR, yet TCRdb's version contains in-frame clones alone and is incomplete. The data hold some 450,000 clones, with roughly 80% observed a single time. Sequenced: PBMCs. The receptors shown here come from a woman aged 35 to 49 in good health. Some clones in this sample may be carry-over from other donors' samples. Both conserved end residues are part of each CDR3. D genes are given only for firm matches. Expanded clones are given a class, and other clones once, few, many or no size at all.

v_call: TRBV27
d_call: .
j_call: TRBJ1-5
clone_size: .
cdr3_nt: TGTGCCAGCAGGGTCCAGGGATATCAGCCCCAGCATTTT
cdr3_aa: CASRVQGYQPQHF

v_call: TRBV13
d_call: .
j_call: TRBJ2-7
clone_size: once
cdr3_nt: TGTGCCAGCAGCTTCTTATTGGCCTACGAGCAGTACTTC
cdr3_aa: CASSFLLAYEQYF

v_call: TRBV5-1
d_call: .
j_call: TRBJ2-3
clone_size: .
cdr3_nt: TGCGCCAGCAGCTTGCTTCACGCGTTTGCAGATACGCAGTATTTT
cdr3_aa: CASSLLHAFADTQYF

v_call: TRBV27
d_call: TRBD2
j_call: TRBJ2-1
clone_size: .
cdr3_nt: TGTGCCAGCAGAAGACTAGCAACCTCCTACAATGAGCAGTTCTTC
cdr3_aa: CASRRLATSYNEQFF

v_call: TRBV7-9
d_call: TRBD1
j_call: TRBJ2-1
clone_size: once
cdr3_nt: TGTGCCAGCAGCCATGACAGGGGGCATGAGCAGTTCTTC
cdr3_aa: CASSHDRGHEQFF

v_call: TRBV27
d_call: TRBD2
j_call: TRBJ2-7
clone_size: once
cdr3_nt: TGTGCCAGCAGTCCTAGCGGAGACTACGAGCAGTACTTC
cdr3_aa: CASSPSGDYEQYF

v_call: TRBV29-1
d_call: .
j_call: TRBJ2-7
clone_size: .
cdr3_nt: TGCAGCGTTGGGAGCTACGAGCAGTACTTC
cdr3_aa: CSVGSYEQYF

v_call: TRBV5-4
d_call: .
j_call: TRBJ2-1
clone_size: .
cdr3_nt: TGTGCCAGCAGCCCGGGGACGGGAATCTACAATGAGCAGTTCTTC
cdr3_aa: CASSPGTGIYNEQFF

v_call: TRBV6-1
d_call: .
j_call: TRBJ1-2
clone_size: .
cdr3_nt: TGTGCCAGCAGTGAAGGGCGGGGTTACTATGGCTACACCTTC
cdr3_aa: CASSEGRGYYGYTF

v_call: TRBV6-4
d_call: .
j_call: TRBJ2-3
clone_size: .
cdr3_nt: TGTGCCAGCAGTGAGGGGGGCGGTGGTACAGATACGCAGTATTTT
cdr3_aa: CASSEGGGGTDTQYF

v_call: TRBV28
d_call: .
j_call: TRBJ1-2
clone_size: .
cdr3_nt: TGTGCCAGCAGTCCGGGACACCGACAAGAATTGGGAAATGGCTACACCTTC
cdr3_aa: CASSPGHRQELGNGYTF

v_call: TRBV9
d_call: .
j_call: TRBJ2-1
clone_size: .
cdr3_nt: TGTGCCAGCAGCGAGGCAGGAGCGGGTTACAATGAGCAGTTCTTC
cdr3_aa: CASSEAGAGYNEQFF

v_call: TRBV7-2
d_call: .
j_call: TRBJ1-1
clone_size: .
cdr3_nt: TGTGCCAGCAGCTTAGTACAGATGAACACTGAAGCTTTCTTT
cdr3_aa: CASSLVQMNTEAFF

v_call: TRBV15
d_call: TRBD2
j_call: TRBJ2-1
clone_size: .
cdr3_nt: TGTGCCACCAGCAGAGATCGAAGCGGGAGTGGTGGTAATGAGCAGTTCTTC
cdr3_aa: CATSRDRSGSGGNEQFF

v_call: TRBV5-4
d_call: .
j_call: TRBJ1-3
clone_size: many
cdr3_nt: TGTGCCAGCAGCTCACAGGGTCGAAACACCATATATTTT
cdr3_aa: CASSSQGRNTIYF

v_call: TRBV7-2
d_call: TRBD1
j_call: TRBJ2-3
clone_size: .
cdr3_nt: TGTGCCAGCAGCCCGAGGGGGACAGTTGCGCAGTATTTT
cdr3_aa: CASSPRGTVAQYF

v_call: TRBV7-6
d_call: TRBD2
j_call: TRBJ2-7
clone_size: .
cdr3_nt: TGTGCCAGCAGCTCCCAGATAATACTAGCGGGAGACGCTGGCGAGCAGTACTTC
cdr3_aa: CASSSQIILAGDAGEQYF

v_call: TRBV5-4
d_call: TRBD2
j_call: TRBJ2-7
clone_size: .
cdr3_nt: TGTGCCAGCACCACGGGGGGTTTTACCTACGAGCAGTACTTC
cdr3_aa: CASTTGGFTYEQYF

v_call: TRBV30
d_call: TRBD2
j_call: TRBJ2-1
clone_size: few
cdr3_nt: TGTGCCTGGAGTGTAGCGGGGTCGTTGTTCTTC
cdr3_aa: CAWSVAGSLFF

v_call: TRBV28
d_call: .
j_call: TRBJ2-1
clone_size: once
cdr3_nt: TGTGCCAGCAGTTTCCCGGGAAATTTTGAGCAGTTCTTC
cdr3_aa: CASSFPGNFEQFF

v_call: TRBV5-4
d_call: TRBD2
j_call: TRBJ2-1
clone_size: .
cdr3_nt: TGTGCCAGCAGCCCCGGGACTAGCGGGATGTTGGGGGCTAGAGATGAGCAGTTCTTC
cdr3_aa: CASSPGTSGMLGARDEQFF

v_call: TRBV4-2
d_call: TRBD1
j_call: TRBJ2-1
clone_size: .
cdr3_nt: TGTGCCGGCAGCCAAGGGACAGGGGGGATGATCAATGAGCAGTTCTTC
cdr3_aa: CAGSQGTGGMINEQFF

v_call: TRBV29-1
d_call: TRBD1
j_call: TRBJ2-5
clone_size: .
cdr3_nt: TGCAGCGTTGACGATGCCCGACAGGGGGCAGTGGAGACCCAGTACTTC
cdr3_aa: CSVDDARQGAVETQYF

v_call: TRBV5-1
d_call: TRBD1
j_call: TRBJ2-6
clone_size: few
cdr3_nt: TGCGCCAGCAGCGAGGGGACAGGGAGCGCCCCTGGGGCCAACGTCCTGACTTTC
cdr3_aa: CASSEGTGSAPGANVLTF

v_call: TRBV28
d_call: .
j_call: TRBJ2-5
clone_size: .
cdr3_nt: TGTGCCAGCATCCCCAGTTTCGGCGGGGAGACCCAGTACTTC
cdr3_aa: CASIPSFGGETQYF

v_call: TRBV7-6
d_call: .
j_call: TRBJ1-1
clone_size: .
cdr3_nt: TGTGCCAGCAGCTTATATGATACAGGGTCTGGCGGTGAAGCTTTCTTT
cdr3_aa: CASSLYDTGSGGEAFF

v_call: TRBV5-6
d_call: TRBD2
j_call: TRBJ2-3
clone_size: .
cdr3_nt: TGTGCCAGCAGTCACAGAAAATCACTAGCGGGAGTTTGGTCAGATACGCAGTATTTT
cdr3_aa: CASSHRKSLAGVWSDTQYF

v_call: TRBV7-9
d_call: .
j_call: TRBJ2-6
clone_size: .
cdr3_nt: TGTGCCAGCAGCTCGACCAGGGGAGAGAGTGCTGGGGCCAACGTCCTGACTTTC
cdr3_aa: CASSSTRGESAGANVLTF

v_call: TRBV9
d_call: .
j_call: TRBJ2-7
clone_size: .
cdr3_nt: TGTGCCAGCAGCGTAGGTTGGGGGGTAACCCTCGACGAGCAGTACTTC
cdr3_aa: CASSVGWGVTLDEQYF

v_call: TRBV4-1
d_call: .
j_call: TRBJ2-1
clone_size: .
cdr3_nt: TGCGCCAGCAGCCATTCGGGGAATGAGCAGTTCTTC
cdr3_aa: CASSHSGNEQFF

v_call: TRBV27
d_call: TRBD1
j_call: TRBJ1-1
clone_size: .
cdr3_nt: TGTGCCAGCAGTCCGGACAGGGTATCTCTGCGGTACACTGAAGCTTTCTTT
cdr3_aa: CASSPDRVSLRYTEAFF

v_call: TRBV7-2
d_call: TRBD1
j_call: TRBJ2-7
clone_size: .
cdr3_nt: TGTGCCAGCAGCTTAGGGGGACAGGGGCCCACCTACGAGCAGTACTTC
cdr3_aa: CASSLGGQGPTYEQYF

v_call: TRBV6-5
d_call: .
j_call: TRBJ1-1
clone_size: few
cdr3_nt: TGTGCCAGCAGTACCCGGACCGAAAACACTGAAGCTTTCTTT
cdr3_aa: CASSTRTENTEAFF

v_call: TRBV6-5
d_call: .
j_call: TRBJ2-1
clone_size: .
cdr3_nt: TGTGCCATACTTTCCTACGGCGGCCATGGGCAGTTCTTC
cdr3_aa: CAILSYGGHGQFF

v_call: TRBV7-2
d_call: TRBD2
j_call: TRBJ2-3
clone_size: many
cdr3_nt: TGTGCCAGCAGCTCGGAGCCTAGCGGGAGTAAAGGGGATACGCAGTATTTT
cdr3_aa: CASSSEPSGSKGDTQYF

v_call: TRBV6-1
d_call: TRBD2
j_call: TRBJ2-7
clone_size: .
cdr3_nt: TGTGCCAGCAGTGCAACTGGCGCTAGCGGGACGTACGAGCAGTACTTC
cdr3_aa: CASSATGASGTYEQYF

v_call: TRBV5-1
d_call: TRBD2
j_call: TRBJ2-7
clone_size: .
cdr3_nt: TGCGCCAGCAGCCCCGGGGGGTCCCACGAGCAGTACTTC
cdr3_aa: CASSPGGSHEQYF

v_call: TRBV7-2
d_call: .
j_call: TRBJ2-7
clone_size: .
cdr3_nt: TGTGCCAGCAGCGAATCCTACGAGCAGTACTTC
cdr3_aa: CASSESYEQYF

v_call: TRBV9
d_call: TRBD2
j_call: TRBJ2-1
clone_size: .
cdr3_nt: TGTGCCAGCAGCCCCGGGGCTAGCGGACACAATGAGCAGTTCTTC
cdr3_aa: CASSPGASGHNEQFF

v_call: TRBV9
d_call: .
j_call: TRBJ1-2
clone_size: few
cdr3_nt: TGTGCCAGCACCCGACAGTCGGACTATGGCTACACCTTC
cdr3_aa: CASTRQSDYGYTF

v_call: TRBV13
d_call: TRBD1
j_call: TRBJ1-4
clone_size: once
cdr3_nt: TGTGCCAGCAGCCACGACAGGGTTAGAAAACTGTTTTTT
cdr3_aa: CASSHDRVRKLFF

v_call: TRBV21-1
d_call: .
j_call: TRBJ2-7
clone_size: .
cdr3_nt: TGTGCCAGCAGCAAAGTGGGGAGAGAGCCCTACGAGCAGTACTTC
cdr3_aa: CASSKVGREPYEQYF

v_call: TRBV4-1
d_call: .
j_call: TRBJ1-1
clone_size: .
cdr3_nt: TGCGCCAGCAGCCAAGTAGCTCAAAGTTCTATTCCCACTGAAGCTTTCTTT
cdr3_aa: CASSQVAQSSIPTEAFF

v_call: TRBV11-3
d_call: TRBD1
j_call: TRBJ1-1
clone_size: .
cdr3_nt: TGCGCCAGCAGCACGACAGGGGGCGCGTATACTGAAGCTTTCTTT
cdr3_aa: CASSTTGGAYTEAFF

v_call: TRBV10-3
d_call: .
j_call: TRBJ2-7
clone_size: .
cdr3_nt: TGTGCCATCAGTGACGACTCCCTTCACCTCTACGAGCAGTACTTC
cdr3_aa: CAISDDSLHLYEQYF

v_call: TRBV1
d_call: .
j_call: TRBJ1-2
clone_size: .
cdr3_nt: TGCACCAGCAGCTGTCCTGTAGAGAGGGCGCGGGAGAACTATGGCTACACCTTC
cdr3_aa: CTSSCPVERARENYGYTF

v_call: TRBV29-1
d_call: TRBD1
j_call: TRBJ1-1
clone_size: few
cdr3_nt: TGCAGCGTGACCATGACAGGGATCGGAGCTTTCTTT
cdr3_aa: CSVTMTGIGAFF

v_call: TRBV28
d_call: TRBD2
j_call: TRBJ2-3
clone_size: .
cdr3_nt: TGTGCCAGCGGCGGGGGGGGCACAGATACGCAGTATTTT
cdr3_aa: CASGGGGTDTQYF

v_call: TRBV5-1
d_call: .
j_call: TRBJ2-1
clone_size: .
cdr3_nt: TGCGCCAGCAGCTTGGTACAGGGAGGTGGCGAGCAGTTCTTC
cdr3_aa: CASSLVQGGGEQFF

v_call: TRBV20-1
d_call: .
j_call: TRBJ2-7
clone_size: many
cdr3_nt: TGCAGTGCTATCAGACAGTACGAGCAGTACTTC
cdr3_aa: CSAIRQYEQYF

v_call: TRBV10-2
d_call: TRBD2
j_call: TRBJ2-2
clone_size: few
cdr3_nt: TGCGCCAGCAGTGGAAGGACTAGCGGGAGGGCCGACGGGGAGCTGTTTTTT
cdr3_aa: CASSGRTSGRADGELFF

v_call: TRBV19
d_call: .
j_call: TRBJ1-1
clone_size: .
cdr3_nt: TGTGCCAGTACGAGGCAATCGAACACTGAAGCTTTCTTT
cdr3_aa: CASTRQSNTEAFF

v_call: TRBV9
d_call: TRBD2
j_call: TRBJ2-3
clone_size: .
cdr3_nt: TGTGCCAGCAGCACCCGGGGGGAAGTCCCGTATTTT
cdr3_aa: CASSTRGEVPYF

v_call: TRBV4-2
d_call: .
j_call: TRBJ2-2
clone_size: .
cdr3_nt: TGTGCCAGCAGCCAAGGGGTTCAGGGCCCGAACACCGGGGAGCTGTTTTTT
cdr3_aa: CASSQGVQGPNTGELFF

v_call: TRBV14
d_call: TRBD1
j_call: TRBJ2-7
clone_size: .
cdr3_nt: TGTGCCAGCAGCCAATTACAGGGGCTCTACGAGCAGTACTTC
cdr3_aa: CASSQLQGLYEQYF

v_call: TRBV5-6
d_call: .
j_call: TRBJ1-3
clone_size: .
cdr3_nt: TGTGCCAGCAGCTTGGGTCAGGCTGGAAACACCATATATTTT
cdr3_aa: CASSLGQAGNTIYF

v_call: TRBV9
d_call: TRBD2
j_call: TRBJ2-3
clone_size: .
cdr3_nt: TGTGCCAGCAGCTCGGGACTAGCGGGAGTCACAGATACGCAGTATTTT
cdr3_aa: CASSSGLAGVTDTQYF